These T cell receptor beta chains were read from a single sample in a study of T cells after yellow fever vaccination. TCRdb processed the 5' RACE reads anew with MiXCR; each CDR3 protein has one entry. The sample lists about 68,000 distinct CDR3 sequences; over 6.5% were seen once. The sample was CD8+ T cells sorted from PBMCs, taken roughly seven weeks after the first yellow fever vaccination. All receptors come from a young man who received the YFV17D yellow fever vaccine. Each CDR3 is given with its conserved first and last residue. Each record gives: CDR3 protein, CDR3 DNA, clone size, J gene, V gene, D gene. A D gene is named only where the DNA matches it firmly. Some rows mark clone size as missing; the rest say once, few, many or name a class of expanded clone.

CASSYDTYQPQHF,TGTGCCAGCAGCTACGATACCTATCAGCCCCAGCATTTT,few,TRBJ1-5,TRBV7-9,-
CAWNREGGELFF,TGTGCCTGGAACAGGGAGGGCGGGGAGCTGTTTTTT,few,TRBJ2-2,TRBV30,-
CSAKPKGAGQPQHF,TGCAGTGCCAAGCCTAAGGGGGCTGGTCAGCCCCAGCATTTT,many,TRBJ1-5,TRBV20-1,TRBD1
CASSQDWGESSYNEQFF,TGTGCCAGCAGCCAAGATTGGGGGGAGAGCTCCTACAATGAGCAGTTCTTC,few,TRBJ2-1,TRBV3-1,-
CATSVAGDGGELFF,TGTGCCACCAGCGTCGCAGGGGATGGCGGGGAGCTGTTTTTT,-,TRBJ2-2,TRBV15,-
CASSSPRHYGYTF,TGTGCCAGCAGTTCCCCCCGTCACTATGGCTACACCTTC,many,TRBJ1-2,TRBV6-5,-
CASEDPASLNTEAFF,TGTGCCAGCGAAGATCCTGCCAGCTTGAACACTGAAGCTTTCTTT,many,TRBJ1-1,TRBV2,-
CASSARAGESDTQYF,TGTGCCAGCAGTGCGCGGGCGGGGGAGTCAGATACGCAGTATTTT,many,TRBJ2-3,TRBV2,TRBD2
CASSLKGSRVLRETQYF,TGCGCCAGCAGCTTAAAGGGGAGCAGGGTCCTTCGAGAGACCCAGTACTTC,many,TRBJ2-5,TRBV5-1,-
CASRASGGANTGELFF,TGTGCCAGCAGAGCTAGCGGGGGGGCGAACACCGGGGAGCTGTTTTTT,many,TRBJ2-2,TRBV7-8,TRBD2
CASSLYTDTQYF,TGTGCCAGCAGCTTATACACAGATACGCAGTATTTT,many,TRBJ2-3,TRBV7-9,-
CASSFSNRFTDTQYF,TGTGCCAGCAGCTTCTCTAACAGATTCACAGATACGCAGTATTTT,few,TRBJ2-3,TRBV7-9,-
CASSQDGTPYEQYF,TGTGCCAGCAGCCAGGACGGAACGCCCTACGAGCAGTACTTC,many,TRBJ2-7,TRBV9,-
CASSQGRGPTPNEKLFF,TGCGCCAGCAGCCAAGGCAGGGGACCTACTCCTAATGAAAAACTGTTTTTT,many,TRBJ1-4,TRBV4-3,-
CASSARDRDYNEQFF,TGTGCCAGCAGCGCCCGGGACAGGGACTACAATGAGCAGTTCTTC,few,TRBJ2-1,TRBV9,TRBD1
CAIGSGDSTDTQYF,TGTGCCATCGGTAGCGGGGACAGCACAGATACGCAGTATTTT,many,TRBJ2-3,TRBV10-3,TRBD2
CSAQSGSTDTQYF,TGCAGTGCTCAAAGCGGATCCACAGATACGCAGTATTTT,-,TRBJ2-3,TRBV20-1,-
CASSRGQGTHEQYF,TGTGCCAGCAGTCGGGGACAGGGTACCCACGAGCAGTACTTC,many,TRBJ2-7,TRBV12-3/TRBV12-4,TRBD1
CASTPGGNEQFF,TGTGCCAGCACCCCCGGAGGGAATGAGCAGTTCTTC,many,TRBJ2-1,TRBV12-3/TRBV12-4,-
CASSKDRGYQPQHF,TGTGCCAGTAGTAAGGACAGGGGCTATCAGCCCCAGCATTTT,many,TRBJ1-5,TRBV19,TRBD1
CASSPRQGGIEQYF,TGTGCCAGCAGTCCCCGGCAGGGAGGGATCGAGCAGTACTTC,many,TRBJ2-7,TRBV12-3/TRBV12-4,TRBD2
CSVEVSGYNEQFF,TGCAGCGTTGAAGTTTCCGGGTACAATGAGCAGTTCTTC,many,TRBJ2-1,TRBV29-1,-
CATSRIRSSSYNEQFF,TGTGCCACCAGCAGGATACGTTCGAGCTCCTACAATGAGCAGTTCTTC,few,TRBJ2-1,TRBV15,-
CASRGGGAPDTQYF,TGTGCCAGCAGAGGGGGGGGGGCCCCAGATACGCAGTATTTT,many,TRBJ2-3,TRBV7-9,-
CASSFSRYTDTQYF,TGTGCCAGCAGCTTTAGTCGATACACAGATACGCAGTATTTT,-,TRBJ2-3,TRBV11-1,-
CASSTPRRGENYGYTF,TGTGCCAGCAGCACCCCCCGGCGGGGGGAAAACTATGGCTACACCTTC,many,TRBJ1-2,TRBV11-2,-
CASRTRDGELFF,TGTGCCTCACGGACACGGGACGGGGAGCTGTTTTTT,many,TRBJ2-2,TRBV10-3,-
CASRTTSGAYNEQFF,TGTGCCAGCAGGACTACTAGCGGGGCGTACAATGAGCAGTTCTTC,many,TRBJ2-1,TRBV5-5,TRBD2
CASSYSTGTNSPLHF,TGTGCCAGCAGTTACTCGACAGGGACCAATTCACCCCTCCACTTT,many,TRBJ1-6,TRBV6-5,TRBD1
CASSLDRGHEQYF,TGTGCCAGCAGCTTAGACAGGGGGCACGAGCAGTACTTC,many,TRBJ2-7,TRBV7-9,TRBD1
CASSFWDRSYEQYF,TGTGCCAGCAGTTTCTGGGACCGCTCCTACGAGCAGTACTTC,many,TRBJ2-7,TRBV6-2/TRBV6-3,-
CASSFGAGANVLTF,TGTGCCAGCAGCTTCGGCGCTGGGGCCAACGTCCTGACTTTC,many,TRBJ2-6,TRBV7-8,-
CASSQGRVQETQYF,TGCGCCAGCAGCCAAGGGCGGGTTCAAGAGACCCAGTACTTC,few,TRBJ2-5,TRBV4-1,-
CASKRTWALAGETQYF,TGTGCCAGTAAGAGAACATGGGCGTTAGCGGGTGAGACCCAGTACTTC,few,TRBJ2-5,TRBV19,TRBD2
CASTRGDGITDTQYF,TGTGCCAGCACCCGGGGGGACGGAATCACAGATACGCAGTATTTT,many,TRBJ2-3,TRBV7-9,TRBD2
CASSSRVTDTQYF,TGTGCCAGCAGCTCACGGGTCACAGATACGCAGTATTTT,many,TRBJ2-3,TRBV7-3,-
CASSQGSGRPLHF,TGCGCCAGCAGCCAGGGATCAGGCCGACCCCTCCACTTT,many,TRBJ1-6,TRBV4-1,-
CASSEFNNEQFF,TGTGCCAGCAGTGAATTTAACAATGAGCAGTTCTTC,many,TRBJ2-1,TRBV25-1,-
CASSQDSGYNEQFF,TGCGCCAGCAGCCAAGATTCTGGCTACAATGAGCAGTTCTTC,many,TRBJ2-1,TRBV4-1,-
CSVEGLGTGDGYTF,TGCAGCGTTGAAGGGTTGGGGACAGGGGATGGCTACACCTTC,few,TRBJ1-2,TRBV29-1,TRBD1
CASRETARGFNLETQYF,TGTGCCAGCAGAGAAACGGCCCGGGGCTTTAACCTAGAGACCCAGTACTTC,many,TRBJ2-5,TRBV7-8,-
CASSSGGTEAFF,TGTGCCAGCAGTTCGGGGGGGACTGAAGCTTTCTTT,many,TRBJ1-1,TRBV6-6,-
CASAPGSGFSEKLFF,TGTGCCAGCGCTCCGGGGAGCGGTTTTAGTGAAAAACTGTTTTTT,-,TRBJ1-4,TRBV12-3/TRBV12-4,-
CASSWSVDTQYF,TGTGCCAGCAGCTGGAGCGTAGATACGCAGTATTTT,-,TRBJ2-3,TRBV7-9,-
CASSQKAVQQPQHF,TGCGCCAGCAGCCAGAAGGCAGTCCAACAGCCCCAGCATTTT,few,TRBJ1-5,TRBV4-1,-
CASSSPGGVAQETQYF,TGCGCCAGCAGCTCCCCAGGCGGGGTGGCGCAAGAGACCCAGTACTTC,-,TRBJ2-5,TRBV5-1,-
CASSPGRGIALSIQYF,TGCGCCAGCAGCCCAGGAAGGGGGATCGCGCTTTCCATTCAGTACTTC,many,TRBJ2-4,TRBV5-1,-
CSASLPDPETQYF,TGCAGTGCTAGTCTTCCAGATCCGGAGACCCAGTACTTC,many,TRBJ2-5,TRBV20-1,-
CASRAGTGEGYGYGYTF,TGTGCCAGCAGGGCGGGGACAGGGGAAGGGTACGGCTATGGCTACACCTTC,few,TRBJ1-2,TRBV9,TRBD1
CASSLPSGGALGQETQYF,TGTGCCAGCAGCCTACCTAGCGGGGGGGCGTTGGGGCAAGAGACCCAGTACTTC,many,TRBJ2-5,TRBV9,TRBD2
CASSQGGTGGTDTQYF,TGTGCCAGCAGCCAAGGAGGGACAGGGGGCACAGATACGCAGTATTTT,many,TRBJ2-3,TRBV3-1,TRBD1
CASSLGVGNTGELFF,TGTGCCAGCAGCCTCGGAGTAGGTAACACCGGGGAGCTGTTTTTT,many,TRBJ2-2,TRBV11-2,-
CASSQEIWETQYF,TGCGCCAGCAGCCAGGAAATTTGGGAGACCCAGTACTTC,many,TRBJ2-5,TRBV4-3,-
CASSQGNSYNEQFF,TGCGCCAGCAGCCAGGGCAATAGCTACAATGAGCAGTTCTTC,few,TRBJ2-1,TRBV4-1,-
CASSITGTSYEQYF,TGTGCCAGTAGTATTACAGGGACCTCCTACGAGCAGTACTTC,many,TRBJ2-7,TRBV19,-
CASSQRDGGDQETQYF,TGTGCCAGCAGCCAAAGGGATGGGGGGGACCAAGAGACCCAGTACTTC,many,TRBJ2-5,TRBV4-2,TRBD2
CSARVSPSGDLIRTDTQYF,TGCAGTGCTAGAGTGTCACCTAGCGGCGACCTAATCCGCACAGATACGCAGTATTTT,many,TRBJ2-3,TRBV20-1,TRBD2